Reported below is one T cell receptor (beta chain). Its antigen remains unknown. This sample is part of a study of early T cells in non-severe SARS-CoV-2 infection. Study-level findings and limits: Anti-spike CD8 specificities were favored by VDJdb matching, whose results missed private and CD4 specificities.

Germline CDR1 and CDR2: SGHTA and FQGNSA. CDR3 length: 14 residues. V lost 1 base, J lost 0 bases, and 7 bases lay in between. The library protocol tagged individual cDNA molecules with unique molecular identifiers. TCRdb reanalysed the 5' RACE reads using MiXCR and keeps one entry per CDR3 protein. This table holds 40,000 to 60,000 distinct CDR3 sequences, 5.5% to 6.5% found once. The material was whole blood, obtained at baseline. This clonotype originated in an adult who was a healthcare worker with PCR-confirmed SARS-CoV-2 infection or an uninfected control (not recorded which). The chain links TRBV7-2 to TRBJ2-7; a weak D match, TRBD1 (5 bases). The CDR3 sequence is CASSLDRSSYEQYF. CDR3 nucleotide sequence: TGTGCCAGCAGCTTAGACAGGTCCTCCTACGAGCAGTACTTC.